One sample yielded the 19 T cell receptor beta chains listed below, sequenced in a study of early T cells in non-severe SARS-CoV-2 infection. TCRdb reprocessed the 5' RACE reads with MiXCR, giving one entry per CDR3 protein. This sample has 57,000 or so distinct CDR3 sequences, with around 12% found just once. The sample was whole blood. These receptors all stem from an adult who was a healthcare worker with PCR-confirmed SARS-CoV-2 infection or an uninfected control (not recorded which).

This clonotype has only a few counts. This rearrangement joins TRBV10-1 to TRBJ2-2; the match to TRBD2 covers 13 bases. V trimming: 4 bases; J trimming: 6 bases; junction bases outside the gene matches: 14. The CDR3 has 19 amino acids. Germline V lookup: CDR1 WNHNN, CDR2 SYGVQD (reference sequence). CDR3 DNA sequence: TGCGCCAGCAGTGGCCCGACTAGCGGGGGGCCATCAGGGGCCGGGGAGCTGTTTTTT. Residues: CASSGPTSGGPSGAGELFF.

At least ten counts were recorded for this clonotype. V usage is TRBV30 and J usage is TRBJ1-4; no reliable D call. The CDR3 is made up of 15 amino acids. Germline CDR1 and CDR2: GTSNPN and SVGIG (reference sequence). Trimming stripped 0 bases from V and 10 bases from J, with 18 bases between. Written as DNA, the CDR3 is TGTGCCTGGAGTGTAAAAGCCGGCCGAACTGGAAAACTGTTTTTT. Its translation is CAWSVKAGRTGKLFF.

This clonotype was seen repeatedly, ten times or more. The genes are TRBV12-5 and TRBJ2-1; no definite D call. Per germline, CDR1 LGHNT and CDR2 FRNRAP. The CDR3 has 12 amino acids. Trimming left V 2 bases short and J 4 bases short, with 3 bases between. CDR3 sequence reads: CASGLTYNEQFF. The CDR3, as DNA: TGTGCTAGTGGTTTGACATACAATGAGCAGTTCTTC.

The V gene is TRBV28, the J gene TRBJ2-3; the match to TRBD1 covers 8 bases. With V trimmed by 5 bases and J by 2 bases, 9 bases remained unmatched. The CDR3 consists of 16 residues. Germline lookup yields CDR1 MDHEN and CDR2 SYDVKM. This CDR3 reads CASSQTGTGLTDTQYF. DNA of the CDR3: TGTGCCAGCAGTCAAACCGGGACAGGTCTCACAGATACGCAGTATTTT.

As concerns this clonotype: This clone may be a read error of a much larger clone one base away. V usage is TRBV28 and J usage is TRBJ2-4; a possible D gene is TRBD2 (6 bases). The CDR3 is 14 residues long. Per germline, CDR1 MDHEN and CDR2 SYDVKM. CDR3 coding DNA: TGTGCCAGCAATTTATTAGGGACTGGGAACATTCAGTACTTC. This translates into CASNLLGTGNIQYF.

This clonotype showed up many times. CDR3 amino acids: CSAGRGGSTDTQYF. For the CDR3, the DNA is TGCAGTGCTGGACGTGGGGGTAGCACAGATACGCAGTATTTT. The chain has TRBV20-1 and TRBJ2-3; tentatively, D is TRBD1 or TRBD2 (5 bases each). V shed 5 bases and J shed 0 bases, with 12 bases lying between them. Per the germline V gene, CDR1 is DFQATT and CDR2 is SNEGSKA (reference sequence). CDR3 length equals 14 residues.

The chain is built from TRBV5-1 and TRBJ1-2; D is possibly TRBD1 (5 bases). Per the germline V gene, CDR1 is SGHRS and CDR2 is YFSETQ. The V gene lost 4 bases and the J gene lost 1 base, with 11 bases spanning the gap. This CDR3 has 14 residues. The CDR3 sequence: CASSVTALNYGYTF. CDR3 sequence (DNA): TGCGCCAGCAGCGTGACAGCACTTAACTATGGCTACACCTTC.

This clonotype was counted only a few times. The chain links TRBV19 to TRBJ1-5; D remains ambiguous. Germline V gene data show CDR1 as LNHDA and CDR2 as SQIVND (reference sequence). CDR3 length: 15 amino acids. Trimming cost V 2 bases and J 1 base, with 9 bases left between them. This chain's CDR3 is CASSIRGKSNQPQHF. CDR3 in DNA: TGTGCCAGTAGTATACGGGGAAAAAGCAATCAGCCCCAGCATTTT.

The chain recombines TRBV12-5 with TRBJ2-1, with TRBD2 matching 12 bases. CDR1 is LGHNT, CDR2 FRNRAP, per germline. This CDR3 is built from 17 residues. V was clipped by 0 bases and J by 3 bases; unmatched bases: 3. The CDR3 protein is CASGLVKGLAGYNEQFF. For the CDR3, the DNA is TGTGCTAGTGGTTTGGTAAAGGGACTAGCGGGCTACAATGAGCAGTTCTTC.

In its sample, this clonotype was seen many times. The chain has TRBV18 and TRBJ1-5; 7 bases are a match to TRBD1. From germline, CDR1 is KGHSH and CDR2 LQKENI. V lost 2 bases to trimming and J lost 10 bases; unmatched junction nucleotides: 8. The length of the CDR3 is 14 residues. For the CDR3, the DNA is TGTGCCAGCTCACCATCCAGGGGGAATCTTCCCCAGCATTTT. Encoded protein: CASSPSRGNLPQHF.

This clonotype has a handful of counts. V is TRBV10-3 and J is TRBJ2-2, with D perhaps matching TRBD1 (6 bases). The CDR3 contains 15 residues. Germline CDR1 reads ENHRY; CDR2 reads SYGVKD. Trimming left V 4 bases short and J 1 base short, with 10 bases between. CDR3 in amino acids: CAISGRTENTGELFF. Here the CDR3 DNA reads TGTGCCATCAGTGGGCGGACAGAGAACACCGGGGAGCTGTTTTTT.

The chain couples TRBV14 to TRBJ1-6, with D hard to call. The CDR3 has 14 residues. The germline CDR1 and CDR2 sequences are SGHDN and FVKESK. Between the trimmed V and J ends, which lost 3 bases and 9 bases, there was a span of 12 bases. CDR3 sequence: CASSQRDIPSPLHF. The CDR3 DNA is TGTGCCAGCAGCCAGAGAGACATTCCTTCACCCCTCCACTTT. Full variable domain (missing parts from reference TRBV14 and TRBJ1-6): EAGVTQFPSHSVIEKGQTVTLRCDPISGHDNLYWYRRVMGKEIKFLLHFVKESKQDESGMPNNRFLAERTGGTYSTLKVQPAELEDSGVYFCASSQRDIPSPLHFGNGTRLTVT.

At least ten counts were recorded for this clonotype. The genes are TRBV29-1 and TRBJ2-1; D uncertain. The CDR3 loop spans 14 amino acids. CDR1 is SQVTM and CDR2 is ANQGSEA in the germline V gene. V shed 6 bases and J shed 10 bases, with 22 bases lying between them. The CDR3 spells CSVALGLDTAEQFF. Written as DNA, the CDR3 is TGCAGCGTGGCCCTTGGGCTAGACACCGCCGAGCAGTTCTTC.

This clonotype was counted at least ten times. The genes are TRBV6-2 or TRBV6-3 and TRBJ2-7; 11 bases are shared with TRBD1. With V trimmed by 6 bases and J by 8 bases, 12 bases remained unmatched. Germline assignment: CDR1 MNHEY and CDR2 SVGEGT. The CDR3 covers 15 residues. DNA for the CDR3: TGTGCCAGCAGCTACCTAGGACAGGGGGCGCCGAAGCAGTACTTC. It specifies CASSYLGQGAPKQYF.

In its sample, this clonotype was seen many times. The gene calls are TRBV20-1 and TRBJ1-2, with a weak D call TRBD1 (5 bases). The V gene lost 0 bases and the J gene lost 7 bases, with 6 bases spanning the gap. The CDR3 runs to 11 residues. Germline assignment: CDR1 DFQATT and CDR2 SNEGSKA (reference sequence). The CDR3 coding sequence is TGCAGTGCTAGAGACAGGGTTGGCTACACCTTC. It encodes CSARDRVGYTF.

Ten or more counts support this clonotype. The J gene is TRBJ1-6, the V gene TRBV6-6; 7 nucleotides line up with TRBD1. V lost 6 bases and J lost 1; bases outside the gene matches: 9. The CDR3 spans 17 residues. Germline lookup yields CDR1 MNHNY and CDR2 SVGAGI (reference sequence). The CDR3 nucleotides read TGTGCCAGCAGACCCGACAGGGATCGGTCCTATAATTCACCCCTCCACTTT. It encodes CASRPDRDRSYNSPLHF.

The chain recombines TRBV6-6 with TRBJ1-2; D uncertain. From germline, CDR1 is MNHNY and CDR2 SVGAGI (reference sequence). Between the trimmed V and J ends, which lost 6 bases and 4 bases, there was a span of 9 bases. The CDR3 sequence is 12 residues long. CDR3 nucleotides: TGTGCCAGCAGCGGGGAGCCCTATGGCTACACCTTC. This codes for CASSGEPYGYTF.

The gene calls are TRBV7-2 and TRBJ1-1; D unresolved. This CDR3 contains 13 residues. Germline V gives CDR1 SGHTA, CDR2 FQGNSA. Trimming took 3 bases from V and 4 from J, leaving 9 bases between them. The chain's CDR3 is CASSFRIGTEAFF. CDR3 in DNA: TGTGCCAGCAGCTTTCGTATCGGCACTGAAGCTTTCTTT.

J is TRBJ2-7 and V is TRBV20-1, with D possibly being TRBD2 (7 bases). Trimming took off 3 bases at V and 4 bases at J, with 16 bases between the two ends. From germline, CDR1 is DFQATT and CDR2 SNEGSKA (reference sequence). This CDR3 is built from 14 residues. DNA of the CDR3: TGCAGTGCTAGCTTGCGGGGGCCGGGGTACGAGCAGTACTTC. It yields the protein CSASLRGPGYEQYF.